The subject of this entry is one T cell receptor beta chain. Antigen: not known. Libraries were prepared by immunoSEQ multiplex PCR; TCRdb keeps only in-frame clonotypes and omits some of them. The profile shows 100,000 to 150,000 clones, around 92% of them singletons. These data originate in a study of T cell responses to AZD1222 COVID-19 vaccine. Broader study findings: Seropositive AZD1222 recipients at baseline numbered only 5 to 7.

The source was peripheral blood, collected 28 days after the second AZD1222 dose. This clonotype originated in an adult who received the AZD1222 COVID-19 vaccine.

CDR3 DNA sequence: TGTGCCAGCAGCTTAGATGGGGGCCCCTACAATGAGCAGTTCTTC. Translating it yields CASSLDGGPYNEQFF. The rearrangement joins TRBV7-9 to TRBJ2-1; TRBD1 might be the D (6 bases). V lost 1 base, J lost 2 bases, and 9 bases lay in between. This CDR3 contains 15 residues. The germline V gene has CDR1 SEHNR and CDR2 FQNEAQ (reference sequence).